This is a list of T cell receptor beta chains from one sample in a study of T cell responses to AZD1222 COVID-19 vaccine. Sequencing was performed with immunoSEQ multiplex PCR; in TCRdb, only in-frame clones are kept and a portion is missing. The repertoire holds 110,000 to 150,000 clones, with approximately 90% as singletons. Sequencing used peripheral blood, obtained on day 0 of AZD1222 vaccination. The receptors derive from an adult in good health. CDR3s include the opening cysteine and the closing phenylalanine or tryptophan. The order of the fields is J gene, clone size, D gene, V gene, CDR3 protein, CDR3 DNA. A D gene is named only where the DNA matches it firmly. Some rows have no size entry. The others give once, few or many, or a class for an expanded clone.

J gene: TRBJ1-1
clone size: NA
D gene: NA
V gene: TRBV10-1
CDR3 protein: CASPRGPNTEAFF
CDR3 DNA: TGCGCCAGCCCTAGGGGTCCGAACACTGAAGCTTTCTTT

J gene: TRBJ2-1
clone size: NA
D gene: TRBD1
V gene: TRBV6-5
CDR3 protein: CASRVQGANTYEQFF
CDR3 DNA: TGTGCCAGCAGAGTACAGGGGGCGAATACCTACGAGCAGTTCTTC

J gene: TRBJ1-6
clone size: NA
D gene: NA
V gene: TRBV4-3
CDR3 protein: CASSQVRGSPLHF
CDR3 DNA: TGCGCCAGCAGCCAAGTACGGGGTTCACCCCTCCACTTT

J gene: TRBJ1-1
clone size: once
D gene: NA
V gene: TRBV7-2
CDR3 protein: CASSLSSGNGRAFF
CDR3 DNA: TGTGCCAGCAGCTTATCTTCCGGGAATGGGCGAGCTTTCTTT

J gene: TRBJ1-6
clone size: NA
D gene: NA
V gene: TRBV6-4
CDR3 protein: CASSDLGRARSPLHF
CDR3 DNA: TGTGCCAGCAGTGACTTGGGCAGGGCCAGGTCACCCCTCCACTTT

J gene: TRBJ1-1
clone size: NA
D gene: NA
V gene: TRBV5-1
CDR3 protein: CATRTSPAMNTEAFF
CDR3 DNA: TGCGCCACCAGGACGTCACCTGCCATGAACACTGAAGCTTTCTTT

J gene: TRBJ2-2
clone size: once
D gene: TRBD1
V gene: TRBV10-3
CDR3 protein: CAITGTGRSGELFF
CDR3 DNA: TGTGCCATCACCGGGACAGGGCGTTCCGGGGAGCTGTTTTTT

J gene: TRBJ2-7
clone size: NA
D gene: NA
V gene: TRBV19
CDR3 protein: CASSWGTNYEQYF
CDR3 DNA: TGTGCCAGTAGTTGGGGAACCAACTACGAGCAGTACTTC

J gene: TRBJ1-2
clone size: NA
D gene: TRBD1
V gene: TRBV4-1
CDR3 protein: CASSHPRDRSPYTF
CDR3 DNA: TGCGCCAGCAGCCATCCCCGGGACAGAAGCCCCTACACCTTC

J gene: TRBJ1-5
clone size: NA
D gene: NA
V gene: TRBV5-5
CDR3 protein: CASSPLGQANQPQHF
CDR3 DNA: TGTGCCAGCAGCCCGCTTGGGCAGGCTAATCAGCCCCAGCATTTT